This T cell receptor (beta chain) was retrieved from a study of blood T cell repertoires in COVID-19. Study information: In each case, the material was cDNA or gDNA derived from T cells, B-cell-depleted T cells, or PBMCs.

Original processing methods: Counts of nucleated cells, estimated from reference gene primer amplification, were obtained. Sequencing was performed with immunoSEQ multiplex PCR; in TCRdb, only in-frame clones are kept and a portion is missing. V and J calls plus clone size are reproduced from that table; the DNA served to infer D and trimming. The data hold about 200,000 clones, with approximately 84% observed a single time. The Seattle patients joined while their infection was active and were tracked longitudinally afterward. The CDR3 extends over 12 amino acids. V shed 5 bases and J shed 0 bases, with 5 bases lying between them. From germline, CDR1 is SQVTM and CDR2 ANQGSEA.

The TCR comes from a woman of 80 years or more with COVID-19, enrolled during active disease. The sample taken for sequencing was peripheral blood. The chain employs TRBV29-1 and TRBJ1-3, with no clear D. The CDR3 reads CSVPGSGNTIYF. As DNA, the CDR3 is TGCAGCGTTCCGGGCTCTGGAAACACCATATATTTT.